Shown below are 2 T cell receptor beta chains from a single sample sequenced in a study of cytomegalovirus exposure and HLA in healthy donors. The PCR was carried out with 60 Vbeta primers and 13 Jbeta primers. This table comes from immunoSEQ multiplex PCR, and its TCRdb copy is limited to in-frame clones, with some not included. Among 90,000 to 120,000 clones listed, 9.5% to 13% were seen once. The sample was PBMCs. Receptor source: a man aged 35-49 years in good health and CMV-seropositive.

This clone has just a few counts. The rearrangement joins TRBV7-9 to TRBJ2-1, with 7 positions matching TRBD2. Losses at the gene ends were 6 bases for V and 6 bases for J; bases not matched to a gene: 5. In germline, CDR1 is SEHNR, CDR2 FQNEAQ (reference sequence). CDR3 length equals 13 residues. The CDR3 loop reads CASSQSGINEQFF. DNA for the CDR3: TGTGCCAGCAGTCAGAGCGGGATCAATGAGCAGTTCTTC.

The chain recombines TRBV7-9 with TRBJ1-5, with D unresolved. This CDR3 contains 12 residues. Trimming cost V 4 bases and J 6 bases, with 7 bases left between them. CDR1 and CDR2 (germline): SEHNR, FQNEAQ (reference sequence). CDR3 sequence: CASSSPSQPQHF. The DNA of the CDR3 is TGTGCCAGCAGCTCCCCCTCTCAGCCCCAGCATTTT.